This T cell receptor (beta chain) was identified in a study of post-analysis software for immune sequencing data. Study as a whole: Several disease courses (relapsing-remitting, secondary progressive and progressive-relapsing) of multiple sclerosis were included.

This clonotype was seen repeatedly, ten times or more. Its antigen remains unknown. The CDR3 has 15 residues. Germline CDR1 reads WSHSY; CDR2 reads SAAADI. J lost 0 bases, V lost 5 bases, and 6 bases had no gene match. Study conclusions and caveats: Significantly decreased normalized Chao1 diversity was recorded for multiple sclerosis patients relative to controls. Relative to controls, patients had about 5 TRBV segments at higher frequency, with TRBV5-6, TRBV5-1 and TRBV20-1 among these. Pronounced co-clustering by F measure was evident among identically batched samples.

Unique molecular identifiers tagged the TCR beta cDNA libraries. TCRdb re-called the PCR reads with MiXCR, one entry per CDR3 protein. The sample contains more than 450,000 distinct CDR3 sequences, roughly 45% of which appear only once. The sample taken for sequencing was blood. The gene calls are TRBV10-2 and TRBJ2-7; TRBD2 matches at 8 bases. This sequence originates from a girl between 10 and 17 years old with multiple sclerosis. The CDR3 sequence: CASSLSGSSSYEQYF. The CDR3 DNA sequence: TGCGCCAGCAGTCTCAGCGGGAGTTCCTCCTACGAGCAGTACTTC.